The 10 T cell receptor beta chains below all came from one sample that was sequenced in a study of control samples from healthy donors and cancer patients. Measured with immunoSEQ multiplex PCR; TCRdb has only the in-frame clones, and not every one. The sample holds approximately 150,000 clones, more than 80% seen once. Sequencing used blood. Source of these receptors: a man aged 18 to 29 in good health.

This clone was observed once. V and J are TRBV6-5 and TRBJ1-5, with 8 bases matching TRBD1. The junction had 2 bases not matched to a gene; V was cut back by 8 bases and J by 2 bases. The CDR3 extends over 13 amino acids. Germline V gene lookup returns CDR1 MNHEY and CDR2 SVGAGI. This CDR3 reads CASGQGGNQPQHF. CDR3 DNA: TGTGCCAGCGGACAGGGAGGCAATCAGCCCCAGCATTTT.

The CDR3 DNA is TGTGCCAGTCTGATGGGGGTGGGCACCGGGGAGCTGTTTTTT. Amino acid sequence: CASLMGVGTGELFF. This chain joins TRBV27 and TRBJ2-2, with D perhaps matching TRBD1 or TRBD2 (5 bases each). Germline V lookup: CDR1 MNHEY, CDR2 SMNVEV (reference sequence). The CDR3 has 14 amino acids. Trimming stripped 9 bases from V and 4 bases from J, with 15 bases between.

The rearrangement links TRBV30 to TRBJ1-2; D not certain. This CDR3 is 13 amino acids long. CDR1 and CDR2 from the germline V gene are GTSNPN and SVGIG (reference sequence). The V and J ends lost 8 bases and 6 bases respectively, with 19 bases between them. In DNA, the CDR3 is TGTGCCCGCGGCGAGGGTGGATTGCATGGCTACACCTTC. Encoded protein: CARGEGGLHGYTF.

The chain uses TRBV6-5 and TRBJ2-5; D perhaps matches TRBD1 (6 bases). The end of the DNA aligns better with TRBJ2-7, so the J call may be wrong. CDR1 MNHEY and CDR2 SVGAGI come from the germline V gene. The length of the CDR3 is 13 residues. The DNA for the CDR3 is TGTGCCAGCAGCTTGACAGGAATCTACGAGCAGTACTTC. Its protein is CASSLTGIYEQYF.

The chain links TRBV6-1 to TRBJ1-4; D is undetermined. The V gene's germline CDR1 is MNHNS and CDR2 SASEGT. The length of the CDR3 is 14 residues. Trimming left V 3 bases short and J 3 bases short, with 8 bases between. The CDR3 spells CASSDRVANEKLFF. The CDR3 region has the DNA TGTGCCAGCAGTGACAGAGTGGCTAATGAAAAACTGTTTTTT.

Written as DNA, the CDR3 is TGTGCCATCAGCTCCGACAGGAATGAGCAGTTCTTC. Translation gives CAISSDRNEQFF. The V gene is TRBV10-3, the J gene TRBJ2-1, with D tentatively TRBD1 (6 bases). Trimming cost V 6 bases and J 7 bases, with 10 bases left between them. The CDR3 totals 12 residues. The germline CDR1 and CDR2 sequences are ENHRY and SYGVKD.

J is TRBJ1-6 and V is TRBV19, with a weak D call TRBD1 (5 bases). Germline CDR1 reads LNHDA; CDR2 reads SQIVND (reference sequence). V lost 6 bases, J lost 8 bases, and 11 bases lay in between. The CDR3 runs to 13 residues. The CDR3 DNA follows: TGTGCCAGTAGCAACTACAGGTATTCACCCCTCCACTTT. Its translation is CASSNYRYSPLHF. Supplemented by reference TRBV19 and TRBJ1-6, the full variable domain reads DGGITQSPKYLFRKEGQNVTLSCEQNLNHDAMYWYRQDPGQGLRLIYYSQIVNDFQKGDIAEGYSVSREKKESFPLTVTSAQKNPTAFYLCASSNYRYSPLHFGNGTRLTVT.

The genes are TRBV6-6 and TRBJ2-5; 10 positions match TRBD1. CDR1 and CDR2 from the germline V gene are MNHNY and SVGAGI (reference sequence). The CDR3 has 16 residues. The junction had 8 bases not matched to a gene; V was cut back by 4 bases and J by 3 bases. The CDR3 protein is CASSFYADRGEETQYF. The CDR3 DNA reads as TGTGCCAGCAGTTTTTACGCGGACAGGGGGGAAGAGACCCAGTACTTC.

The chain recombines TRBV10-3 with TRBJ1-2; D is unresolved. Trimming shortened V by 2 bases and J by 3 bases, and 13 bases separated the two germline ends. Germline V gene lookup returns CDR1 ENHRY and CDR2 SYGVKD. The CDR3 contains 15 residues. The CDR3 bases are TGTGCCATCAGTGAGGGGGTCACAGCAGACTATGGCTACACCTTC. Protein product: CAISEGVTADYGYTF.

The gene calls are TRBV7-3 and TRBJ1-2; 9 positions match TRBD1. The CDR3 extends over 14 amino acids. Trimming took 4 bases from V and 6 from J; bases not matched to a gene: 6. CDR1 is SGHTA and CDR2 is FQGTGA in the germline V gene. The CDR3 loop is CASSSGQGQDGYTF. As DNA, the CDR3 is TGTGCCAGCAGCTCCGGACAGGGGCAGGATGGCTACACCTTC.